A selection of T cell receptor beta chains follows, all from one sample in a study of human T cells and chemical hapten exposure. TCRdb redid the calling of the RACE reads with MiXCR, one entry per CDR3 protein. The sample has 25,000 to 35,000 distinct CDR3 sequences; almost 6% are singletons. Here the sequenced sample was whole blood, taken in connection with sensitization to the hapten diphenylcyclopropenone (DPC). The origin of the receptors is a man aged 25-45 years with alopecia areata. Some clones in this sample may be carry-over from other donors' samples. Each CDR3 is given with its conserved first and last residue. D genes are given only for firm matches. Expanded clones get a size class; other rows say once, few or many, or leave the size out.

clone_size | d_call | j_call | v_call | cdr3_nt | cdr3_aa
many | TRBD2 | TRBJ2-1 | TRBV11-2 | TGTGCCAGCAGCTTAGTGGCTAGCGGGGGGGCCAATGAGCAGTTCTTC | CASSLVASGGANEQFF
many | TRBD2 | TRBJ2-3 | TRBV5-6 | TGTGCCAGCAGCCCCCCGCGGGAGCTCGCAGATACGCAGTATTTT | CASSPPRELADTQYF
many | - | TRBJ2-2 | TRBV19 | TGTGCCAGTTCTCAGGGAGATGACACCGGGGAGCTGTTTTTT | CASSQGDDTGELFF
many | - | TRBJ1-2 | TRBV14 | TGTGCCAGCAGCCAAGTTGACCGGGGTGACGGTAGCTACACCTTC | CASSQVDRGDGSYTF
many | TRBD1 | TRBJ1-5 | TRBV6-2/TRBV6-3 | TGTGCCAGCAGCTCCAGGACAGGGGGCTCCAATCAGCCCCAGCATTTT | CASSSRTGGSNQPQHF
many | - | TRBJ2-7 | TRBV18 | TGTGCCAGCTCACCGACAGGTCGGGAGGAGCAGTACTTC | CASSPTGREEQYF
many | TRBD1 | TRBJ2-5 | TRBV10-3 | TGTGCCAGCACACAGGGGAGAGAAGAGACCCAGTACTTC | CASTQGREETQYF
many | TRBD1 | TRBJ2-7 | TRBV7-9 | TGTGCCAGCAGCCTGGGACAGGGGGAAACCTACGAGCAGTACTTC | CASSLGQGETYEQYF
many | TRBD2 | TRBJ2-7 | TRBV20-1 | TGCAGTGCGGCACTAGCGGAGGGGACCTCCTACGAGCAGTACTTC | CSAALAEGTSYEQYF
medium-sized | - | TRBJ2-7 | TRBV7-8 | TGTGCCAGCAGCGATCGCTACGAGCAGTACTTC | CASSDRYEQYF
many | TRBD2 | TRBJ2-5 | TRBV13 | TGTGCCAGCAGCCGGGTCCTGACTAGCGGCCAAGAGACCCAGTACTTC | CASSRVLTSGQETQYF
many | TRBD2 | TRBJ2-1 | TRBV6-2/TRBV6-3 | TGTGCCAGCCGAAAGCGGACTAGCGGGCCTACCTACAATGAGCAGTTCTTC | CASRKRTSGPTYNEQFF
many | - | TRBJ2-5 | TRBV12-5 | TGTGCTAGTGGTCCCGCGGCAACGTACGCGACCCAGTACTTC | CASGPAATYATQYF
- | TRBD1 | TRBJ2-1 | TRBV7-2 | TGTGCCAGCAGCTTTCATGGACAGGGGGCCGATGAGCAGTTCTTC | CASSFHGQGADEQFF
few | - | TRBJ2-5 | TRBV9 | TGTGCCAGCAGCGTAGCGGGGGTTGGCGGCCAAGAGACCCAGTACTTC | CASSVAGVGGQETQYF
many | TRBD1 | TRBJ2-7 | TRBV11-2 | TGTGCCAGCAGCCGATGGGACAGGGGAGCTTACGAGCAGTACTTC | CASSRWDRGAYEQYF
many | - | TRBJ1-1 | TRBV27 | TGTGCCAGCAGTTCCGGAGCATCGGGGCCCTTAGGGGCGGCTTTCTTT | CASSSGASGPLGAAFF
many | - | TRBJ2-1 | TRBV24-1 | TGTGCCACCAGTGATTTGAAGGGGTTAGACTACAATGAGCAGTTCTTC | CATSDLKGLDYNEQFF
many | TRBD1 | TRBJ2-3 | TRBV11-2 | TGTGCCAGCAGCTTCCCCGGGACAGGGGAAGATACGCAGTATTTT | CASSFPGTGEDTQYF
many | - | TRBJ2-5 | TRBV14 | TGTGCCAGCAGCCCTTGGCGACCAGGCGGCGGAGAGACCCAGTACTTC | CASSPWRPGGGETQYF
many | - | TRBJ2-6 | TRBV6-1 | TGTGCCAGCAGTGAAGCACAGGGTGGGGCCAACGTCCTGACTTTC | CASSEAQGGANVLTF
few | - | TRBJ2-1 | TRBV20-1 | TGCAGTGCTAGAGCAGCACAGCCGGACAATGAGCAGTTCTTC | CSARAAQPDNEQFF
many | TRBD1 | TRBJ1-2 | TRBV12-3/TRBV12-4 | TGTGCCAGCAGCTTTTACCCCATCGACAGGGTCGGTGGCTACACCTTC | CASSFYPIDRVGGYTF
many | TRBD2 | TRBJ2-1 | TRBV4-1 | TGCGCCAGCAGCCAAGGACTAGCGGGAGAGAATGAGCAGTTCTTC | CASSQGLAGENEQFF
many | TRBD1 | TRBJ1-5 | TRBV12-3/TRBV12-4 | TGTGCCAGCAGTTTATACTCCGGGACAGGGGACCCTCAGCCCCAGCATTTT | CASSLYSGTGDPQPQHF
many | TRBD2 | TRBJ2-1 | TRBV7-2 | TGTGCCAGCAGTCCGGGAGGGGATGAGCAGTTCTTC | CASSPGGDEQFF
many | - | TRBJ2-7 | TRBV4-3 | TGCGCCAGCAGCCAAGATGGGGCGGGGCGCTACGAGCAGTACTTC | CASSQDGAGRYEQYF
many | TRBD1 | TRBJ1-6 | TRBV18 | TGTGCCAGCTCCCCTGGGACAGCGGATTCACCCCTCCACTTT | CASSPGTADSPLHF
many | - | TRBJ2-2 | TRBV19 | TGTGCCAGTAGTATAGGTCGACAGGCCTCAAGGACCGGGGAGCTGTTTTTT | CASSIGRQASRTGELFF
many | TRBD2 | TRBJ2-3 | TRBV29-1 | TGCAGCGTCAAAACTAGCGGGGATTTCTTTTCTGTGGATACGCAGTATTTT | CSVKTSGDFFSVDTQYF
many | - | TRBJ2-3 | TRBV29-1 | TGCAGCGTTGAAGGACATAGCACAGATACGCAGTATTTT | CSVEGHSTDTQYF
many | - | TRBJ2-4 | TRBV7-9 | TGTGCCAGCAGCTACCCCGGTGGGGGGACCCTAGCCAAAAACATTCAGTACTTC | CASSYPGGGTLAKNIQYF
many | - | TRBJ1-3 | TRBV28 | TGTGCCAGCAGTGGGCCAATTCAGCAAGGCTCTGGAAACACCATATATTTT | CASSGPIQQGSGNTIYF
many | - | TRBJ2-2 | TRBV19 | TGTGCCAGTAGTCGTACAGGGGAGGTGTGGACCGGGGAGCTGTTTTTT | CASSRTGEVWTGELFF
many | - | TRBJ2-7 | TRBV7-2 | TGTGCCAGCAGCTCCACGCTGGGGAGACCTTCCTACGAGCAGTACTTC | CASSSTLGRPSYEQYF
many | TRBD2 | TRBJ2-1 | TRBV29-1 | TGCAGCCCGACCAAGAGGACTAGCGGGGGGTACAATGAGCAGTTCTTC | CSPTKRTSGGYNEQFF
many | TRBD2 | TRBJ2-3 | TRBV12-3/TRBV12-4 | TGTGCCAGCACCTCCCTAGCGGGAGGAGCCACAGATACGCAGTATTTT | CASTSLAGGATDTQYF
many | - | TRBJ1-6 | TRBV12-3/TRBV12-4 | TGTGCCAGCAGTTCTTACAGGGATTCACCCCTCCACTTT | CASSSYRDSPLHF
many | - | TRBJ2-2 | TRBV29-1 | TGCAGCGCCGGACAATCCGGGACAATCACCGGGGAGCTGTTTTTT | CSAGQSGTITGELFF
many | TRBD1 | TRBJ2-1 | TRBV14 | TGTGCCAGCAGCCAAGTGGCAGGGGGCGGCGATGAGCAGTTCTTC | CASSQVAGGGDEQFF
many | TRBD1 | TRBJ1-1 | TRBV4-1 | TGCGCCAGCAGCCATAAACAGGGGCGAGGCGACACTGAAGCTTTCTTT | CASSHKQGRGDTEAFF
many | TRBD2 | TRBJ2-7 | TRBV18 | TGTGCCAGCTCCGAGGGACTAGCGGGGGCCTACGAGCAGTACTTC | CASSEGLAGAYEQYF
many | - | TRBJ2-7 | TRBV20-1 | TGCAGTGTAGAAGACAGGAGCTCCTACGAGCAGTACTTC | CSVEDRSSYEQYF
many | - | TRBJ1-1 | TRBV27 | TGTGCCAGCAGTTTAGGGACCCATTGGGGGACTGAAGCTTTCTTT | CASSLGTHWGTEAFF
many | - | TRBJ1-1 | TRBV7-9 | TGTGCCAGCAGCTTGGGGGAGGGGACTGAAGCTTTCTTT | CASSLGEGTEAFF
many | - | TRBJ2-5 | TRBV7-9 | TGTGCCAGCGTCGAGGCCCCCAACCGCCAAGAGACCCAGTACTTC | CASVEAPNRQETQYF
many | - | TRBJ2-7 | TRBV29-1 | TGCAGCGTTGAAGATAGAGGATTCGGCGAGCAGTACTTC | CSVEDRGFGEQYF
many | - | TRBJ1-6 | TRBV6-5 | TGTGCCAGCAGTCCCGGGACTAATTCACCCCTCCACTTT | CASSPGTNSPLHF
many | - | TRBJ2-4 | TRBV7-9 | TGTGCCAGCAGCTTAGAGGCGATTGGTATTCAGTACTTC | CASSLEAIGIQYF
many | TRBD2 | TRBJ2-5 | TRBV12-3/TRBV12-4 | TGTGCCAGCAGTTTGAGCGGGGATCCCCAAGAGACCCAGTACTTC | CASSLSGDPQETQYF
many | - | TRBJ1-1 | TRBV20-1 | TGCAGTGCCCTCCTGGGCACTGAAGCTTTCTTT | CSALLGTEAFF
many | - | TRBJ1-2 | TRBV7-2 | TGTGCCAGCAGCTTATTCCCGCAGGCCAACAGCAACTATGGCTACACCTTC | CASSLFPQANSNYGYTF
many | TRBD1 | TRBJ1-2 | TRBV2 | TGTGCCAGCTTTACTACTAACAGGGGAGCGGATGGCTACACCTTC | CASFTTNRGADGYTF